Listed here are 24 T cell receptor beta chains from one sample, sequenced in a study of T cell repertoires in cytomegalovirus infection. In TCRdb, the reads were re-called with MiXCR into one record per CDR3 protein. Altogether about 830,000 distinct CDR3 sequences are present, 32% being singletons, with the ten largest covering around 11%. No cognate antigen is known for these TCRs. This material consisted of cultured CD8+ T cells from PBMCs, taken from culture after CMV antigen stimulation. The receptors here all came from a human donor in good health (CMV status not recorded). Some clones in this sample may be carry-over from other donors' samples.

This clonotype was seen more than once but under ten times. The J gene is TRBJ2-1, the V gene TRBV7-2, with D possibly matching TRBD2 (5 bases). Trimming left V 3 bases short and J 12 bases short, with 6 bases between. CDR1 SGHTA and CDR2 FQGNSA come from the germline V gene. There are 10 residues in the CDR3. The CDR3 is CASSFGVQFF. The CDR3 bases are TGTGCCAGCAGCTTCGGGGTGCAGTTCTTC.

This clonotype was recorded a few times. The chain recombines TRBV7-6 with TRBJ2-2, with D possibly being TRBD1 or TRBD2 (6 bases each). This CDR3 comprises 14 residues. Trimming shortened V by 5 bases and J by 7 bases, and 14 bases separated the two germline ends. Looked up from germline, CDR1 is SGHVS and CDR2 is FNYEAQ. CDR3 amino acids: CASSRPGAGGELFF. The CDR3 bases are TGTGCCAGCAGCCGACCGGGGGCGGGCGGGGAGCTGTTTTTT.

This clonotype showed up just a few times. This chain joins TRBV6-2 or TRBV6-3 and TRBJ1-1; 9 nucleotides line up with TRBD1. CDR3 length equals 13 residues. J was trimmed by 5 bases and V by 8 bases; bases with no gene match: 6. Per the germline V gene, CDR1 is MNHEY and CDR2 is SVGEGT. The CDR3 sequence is CASGMDRGTEAFF. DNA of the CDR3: TGTGCCAGCGGAATGGACAGGGGTACTGAAGCTTTCTTT.

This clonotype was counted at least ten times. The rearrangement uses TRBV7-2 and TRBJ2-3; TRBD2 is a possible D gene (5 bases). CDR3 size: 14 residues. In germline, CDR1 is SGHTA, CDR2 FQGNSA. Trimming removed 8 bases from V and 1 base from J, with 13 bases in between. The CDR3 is CASPRGWGTDTQYF. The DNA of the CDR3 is TGTGCCAGCCCACGGGGTTGGGGCACAGATACGCAGTATTTT.

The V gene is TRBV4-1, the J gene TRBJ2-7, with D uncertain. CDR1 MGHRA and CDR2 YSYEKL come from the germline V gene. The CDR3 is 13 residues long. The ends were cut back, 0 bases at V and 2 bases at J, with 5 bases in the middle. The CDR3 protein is CASSQEVTYEQYF. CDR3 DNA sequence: TGCGCCAGCAGCCAAGAAGTCACCTACGAGCAGTACTTC.

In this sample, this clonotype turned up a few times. CDR3 protein: CASSSTQIRYREGAPGELFF. CDR3 bases: TGTGCCAGCAGTTCTACCCAGATACGATACAGGGAAGGGGCCCCCGGGGAGCTGTTTTTT. V gene TRBV28 combines with J gene TRBJ2-2; weak D call: TRBD1 (6 bases). The CDR3 loop spans 20 amino acids. Deletions cut 4 bases from V and 6 bases from J, with 30 bases between. CDR1 is MDHEN, CDR2 SYDVKM, per germline.

The DNA of the CDR3 is TGTGCCAGCAGTTACTCGAAAGGTAGGGGGAACGAGCAGTACGTC. Its translation is CASSYSKGRGNEQYV. This rearrangement joins TRBV6-2 or TRBV6-3 to TRBJ2-7, with a tentative D call TRBD1 (6 bases). The V and J ends lost 0 bases and 5 bases respectively, with 14 bases between them. This CDR3 is built from 15 residues. Germline CDR1 MNHEY, CDR2 SVGEGT.

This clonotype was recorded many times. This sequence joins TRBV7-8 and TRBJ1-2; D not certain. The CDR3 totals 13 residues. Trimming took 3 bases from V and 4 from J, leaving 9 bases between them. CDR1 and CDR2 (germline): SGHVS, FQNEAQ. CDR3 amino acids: CASSFASSYGYTF. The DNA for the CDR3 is TGTGCCAGCAGCTTTGCCTCCAGCTATGGCTACACCTTC.

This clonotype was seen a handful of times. The CDR3 DNA is TGTGCCAGCAGTTTGTTCCCCCGTGGGGATCAGCCCCAGCATTTT. Translation: CASSLFPRGDQPQHF. The chain combines TRBV28 with TRBJ1-5; D uncertain. The CDR3 runs 15 residues. Trimming took off 3 bases at V and 5 bases at J, with 14 bases between the two ends. CDR1 is MDHEN, CDR2 SYDVKM, per germline.

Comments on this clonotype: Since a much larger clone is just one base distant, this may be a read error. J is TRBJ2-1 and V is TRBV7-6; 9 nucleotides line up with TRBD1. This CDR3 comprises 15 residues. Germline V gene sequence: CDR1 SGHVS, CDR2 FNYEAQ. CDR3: CANSLRDRAYNEQFF. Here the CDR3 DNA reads TGTGCCAACAGCTTACGGGACAGGGCCTACAATGAGCAGTTCTTC.

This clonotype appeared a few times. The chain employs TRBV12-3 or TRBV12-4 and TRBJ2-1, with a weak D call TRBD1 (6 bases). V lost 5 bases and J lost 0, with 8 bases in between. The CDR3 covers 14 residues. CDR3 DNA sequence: TGTGCCAGCAGTCGGACAGTCTCCTACAATGAGCAGTTCTTC. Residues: CASSRTVSYNEQFF.

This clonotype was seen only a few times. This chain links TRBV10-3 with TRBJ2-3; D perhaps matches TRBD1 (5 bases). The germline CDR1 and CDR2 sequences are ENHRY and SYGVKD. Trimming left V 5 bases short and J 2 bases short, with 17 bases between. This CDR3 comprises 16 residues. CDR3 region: CAISSFGDSYTDTQYF. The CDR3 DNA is TGTGCCATCAGTTCCTTCGGTGACAGCTACACAGATACGCAGTATTTT.

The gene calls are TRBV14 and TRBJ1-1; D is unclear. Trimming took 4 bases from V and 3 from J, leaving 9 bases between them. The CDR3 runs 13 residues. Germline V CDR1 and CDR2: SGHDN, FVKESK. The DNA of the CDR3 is TGTGCCAGCAGCCGAACCTGGGACACTGAAGCTTTCTTT. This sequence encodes CASSRTWDTEAFF.

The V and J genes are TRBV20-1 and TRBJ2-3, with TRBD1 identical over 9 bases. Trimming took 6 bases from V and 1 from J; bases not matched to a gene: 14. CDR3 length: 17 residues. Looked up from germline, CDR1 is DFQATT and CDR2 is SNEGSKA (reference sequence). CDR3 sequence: CSAGDRETVSGTDTQYF. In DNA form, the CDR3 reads TGCAGTGCGGGGGACAGGGAAACTGTCTCGGGCACAGATACGCAGTATTTT.

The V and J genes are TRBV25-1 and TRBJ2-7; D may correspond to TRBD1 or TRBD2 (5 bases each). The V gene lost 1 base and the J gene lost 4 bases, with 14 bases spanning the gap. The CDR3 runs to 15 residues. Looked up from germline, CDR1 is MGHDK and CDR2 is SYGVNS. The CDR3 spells CASSESGQPAYEQYF. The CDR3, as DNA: TGTGCCAGCAGTGAATCGGGGCAGCCAGCGTACGAGCAGTACTTC.

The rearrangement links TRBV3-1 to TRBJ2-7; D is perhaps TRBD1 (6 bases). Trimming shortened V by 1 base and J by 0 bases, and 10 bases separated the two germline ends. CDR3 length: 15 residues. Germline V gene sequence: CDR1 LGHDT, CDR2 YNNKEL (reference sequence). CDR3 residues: CASSQAGQLSYEQYF. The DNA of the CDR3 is TGTGCCAGCAGCCAAGCAGGACAGCTCTCCTACGAGCAGTACTTC.

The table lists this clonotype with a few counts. The CDR3 is CASSQGSGGRDEQFF. CDR3 coding DNA: TGTGCCAGCAGCCAAGGGAGCGGCGGGAGGGATGAGCAGTTCTTC. V usage is TRBV4-2 and J usage is TRBJ2-1; TRBD2 aligns across 9 bases. Germline loops: CDR1 LGHNA, CDR2 YNFKEQ. The CDR3 covers 15 residues. J gave up 8 bases and V 1 base, and 6 bases lay outside the gene matches.

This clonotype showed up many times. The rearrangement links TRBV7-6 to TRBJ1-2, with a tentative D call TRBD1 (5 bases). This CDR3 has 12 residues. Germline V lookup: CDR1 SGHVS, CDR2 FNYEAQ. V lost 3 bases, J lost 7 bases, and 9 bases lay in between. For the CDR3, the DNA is TGTGCCAGCAGCTTCGGGGCTGGTGGCTACACCTTC. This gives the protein CASSFGAGGYTF.

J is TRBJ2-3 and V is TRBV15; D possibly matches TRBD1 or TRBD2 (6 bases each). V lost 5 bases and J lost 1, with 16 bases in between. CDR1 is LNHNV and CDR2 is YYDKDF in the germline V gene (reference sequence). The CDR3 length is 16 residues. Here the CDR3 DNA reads TGTGCCACCAGCGGAGGGGGGCGAGGTGGCACAGATACGCAGTATTTT. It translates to CATSGGGRGGTDTQYF.

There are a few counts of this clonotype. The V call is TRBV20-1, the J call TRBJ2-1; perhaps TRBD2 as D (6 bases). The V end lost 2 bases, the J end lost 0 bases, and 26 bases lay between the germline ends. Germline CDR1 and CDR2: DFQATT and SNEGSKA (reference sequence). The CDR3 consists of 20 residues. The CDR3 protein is CSARTVGPSGGDSSYNEQFF. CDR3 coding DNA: TGCAGTGCTAGAACAGTCGGGCCTTCCGGCGGGGATAGCTCCTACAATGAGCAGTTCTTC.

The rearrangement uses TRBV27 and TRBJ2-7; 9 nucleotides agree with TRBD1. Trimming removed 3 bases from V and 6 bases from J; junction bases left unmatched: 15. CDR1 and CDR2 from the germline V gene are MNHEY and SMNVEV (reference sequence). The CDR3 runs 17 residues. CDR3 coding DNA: TGTGCCAGCAGTTTGATATCCCCGGGACAGGGCTCGCCCGAGCAGTACTTC. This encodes CASSLISPGQGSPEQYF.

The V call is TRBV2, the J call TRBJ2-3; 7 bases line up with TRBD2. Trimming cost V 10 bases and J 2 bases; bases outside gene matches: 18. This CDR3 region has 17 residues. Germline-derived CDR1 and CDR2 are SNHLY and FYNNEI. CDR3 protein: CATAPKTTGGSTDTQYF. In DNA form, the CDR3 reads TGTGCCACCGCCCCAAAGACAACGGGGGGATCCACAGATACGCAGTATTTT.

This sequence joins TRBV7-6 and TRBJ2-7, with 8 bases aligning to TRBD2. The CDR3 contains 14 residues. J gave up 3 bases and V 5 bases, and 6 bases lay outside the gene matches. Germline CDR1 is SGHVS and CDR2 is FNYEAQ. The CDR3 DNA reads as TGTGCCAGCAGCCCCGGGGGGGGTGACTACGAGCAGTACGTC. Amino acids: CASSPGGGDYEQYV.

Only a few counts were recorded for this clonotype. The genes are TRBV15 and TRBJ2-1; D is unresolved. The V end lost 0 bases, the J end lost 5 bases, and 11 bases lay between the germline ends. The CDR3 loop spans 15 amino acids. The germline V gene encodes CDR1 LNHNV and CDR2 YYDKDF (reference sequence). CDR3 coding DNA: TGTGCCACCAGCAGAGATAGAGAGCAGGACAATGAGCAGTTCTTC. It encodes CATSRDREQDNEQFF.